This passage covers 3 T cell receptor beta chains from one sample sequenced in a study of PD-L1 blockade in urothelial cancer. TCRdb keeps only in-frame clones here, not all; method: immunoSEQ multiplex PCR. The table includes more than 90,000 clones, 91% detected once. Regarding time point: peripheral blood 6 weeks after treatment start. Sequencing used PBMCs, obtained around atezolizumab (anti-PD-L1) treatment. These TCRs come from a man aged 60 to 75 with urothelial cancer.

The gene calls are TRBV19 and TRBJ2-7; 11 bases are shared with TRBD1. Trimming removed 3 bases from V and 6 bases from J; junction bases left unmatched: 7. CDR3 length: 15 amino acids. Germline CDR1 reads LNHDA; CDR2 reads SQIVND (reference sequence). The CDR3 DNA is TGTGCCAGTAGTATCGGGACAGGGGGTTTTTCCGAGCAGTACTTC. This sequence encodes CASSIGTGGFSEQYF.

The gene calls are TRBV10-1 and TRBJ2-2; no clear D gene. Trimming took 0 bases from V and 5 from J, leaving 7 bases between them. Per germline, CDR1 WNHNN and CDR2 SYGVQD (reference sequence). This CDR3 region has 14 residues. The CDR3 DNA sequence: TGCGCCAGCAGTGAGTCTGCGGTAACCGGGGAGCTGTTTTTT. The encoded protein is CASSESAVTGELFF.

The J gene is TRBJ2-7, the V gene TRBV19, with 11 bases that match TRBD1. The CDR3 sequence is 18 residues long. With 5 bases clipped from V and 11 bases from J, the junction kept 23 bases outside the gene matches. Germline loops: CDR1 LNHDA, CDR2 SQIVND (reference sequence). This CDR3 reads CASSSTQPSPGQGVTEYF. As DNA, the CDR3 is TGTGCCAGTAGTTCAACCCAACCTTCCCCGGGACAGGGGGTGACGGAGTACTTC. Based on the CDR3 plus reference TRBV19 and TRBJ2-7, the full variable domain is DGGITQSPKYLFRKEGQNVTLSCEQNLNHDAMYWYRQDPGQGLRLIYYSQIVNDFQKGDIAEGYSVSREKKESFPLTVTSAQKNPTAFYLCASSSTQPSPGQGVTEYFGPGTRLTVT.